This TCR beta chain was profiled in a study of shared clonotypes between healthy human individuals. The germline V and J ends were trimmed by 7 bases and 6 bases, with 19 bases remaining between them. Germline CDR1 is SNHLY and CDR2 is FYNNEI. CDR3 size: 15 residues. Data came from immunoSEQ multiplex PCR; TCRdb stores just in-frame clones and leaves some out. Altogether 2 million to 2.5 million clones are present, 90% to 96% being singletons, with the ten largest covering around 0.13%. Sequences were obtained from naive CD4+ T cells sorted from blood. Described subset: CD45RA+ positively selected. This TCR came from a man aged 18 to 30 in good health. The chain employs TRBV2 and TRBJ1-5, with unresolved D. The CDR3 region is CASNNMGGVSQPQHF. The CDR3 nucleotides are TGTGCCAGCAACAATATGGGCGGGGTTAGTCAGCCCCAGCATTTT.